This TCR beta chain appears in the sequencing data of a study of blood T cell repertoires in COVID-19. At the level of the study: Acute-phase and convalescent COVID-19 samples originated in the United States, Italy and Spain. T cells, B-cell-depleted T cells, or PBMCs supplied cDNA or gDNA.

This CDR3 comprises 12 residues. Trimming pared 0 bases from V and 8 bases from J, leaving 10 bases between. The V gene's germline CDR1 is GTSNPN and CDR2 SVGIG (reference sequence). This clone showed up just once. In the original analysis: For nucleated cells, counts were estimated from reference gene primer amplification. Measured with immunoSEQ multiplex PCR; TCRdb has only the in-frame clones, and not every one. V, J and clone size are those of that table, while D and trimming were read from the DNA. Seen here are tens of thousands of clones, about nine tenths observed once, and the top ten hold around 26%.

The V call is TRBV30, the J call TRBJ1-2; D call uncertain. Sequenced: peripheral blood. The clonotype was recovered from a man in his fifties or sixties with active or convalescent COVID-19. CDR3 nucleotides: TGTGCCTGGAGTGTTCGGGGAAAAGGCTACACCTTC. Protein sequence: CAWSVRGKGYTF.